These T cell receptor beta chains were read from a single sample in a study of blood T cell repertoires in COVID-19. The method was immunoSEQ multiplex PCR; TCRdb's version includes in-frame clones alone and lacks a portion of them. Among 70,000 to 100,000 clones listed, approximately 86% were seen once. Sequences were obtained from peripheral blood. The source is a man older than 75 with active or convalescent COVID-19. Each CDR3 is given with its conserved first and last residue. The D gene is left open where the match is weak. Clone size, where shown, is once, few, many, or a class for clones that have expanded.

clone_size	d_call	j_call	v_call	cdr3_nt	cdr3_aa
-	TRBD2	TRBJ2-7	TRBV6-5	TGTGCCAGCCGGACTAGCGGGAGTACCTTCGGGGAGCAGTACTTC	CASRTSGSTFGEQYF
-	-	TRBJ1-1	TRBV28	TGTGTCACGTGCGCGGGGAGAGAGACTGAAGCTTTCTTT	CVTCAGRETEAFF
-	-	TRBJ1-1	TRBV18	TGTGCCAGCTCACAAGGCAGGGACACTGAAGCTTTCTTT	CASSQGRDTEAFF
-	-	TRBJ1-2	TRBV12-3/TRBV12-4	TGTGCCAGCAGTTTTCGAGGTCTCAATGGCTACACCTTC	CASSFRGLNGYTF
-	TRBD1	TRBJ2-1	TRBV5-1	TGCGCCAGCAGCTCAGGGACAGGGTCTGGGGATGAGCAGTTCTTC	CASSSGTGSGDEQFF
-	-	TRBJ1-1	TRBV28	TGTGCCAGCAGTTTATCGCCGGGACATGAAATAAGGAACACTGAAGCTTTCTTT	CASSLSPGHEIRNTEAFF
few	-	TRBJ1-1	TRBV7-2	TGTGCCAGCAGCCGGGGGGTCCTGGGCACTGAAGCTTTCTTT	CASSRGVLGTEAFF
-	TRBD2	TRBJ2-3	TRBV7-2	TGTGCCAGCAGCTTCCTAGCGGGGGCTTTTACAGATACGCAGTATTTT	CASSFLAGAFTDTQYF
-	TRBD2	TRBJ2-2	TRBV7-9	TGTGCCAGCAGCCCGACTAGCGTGAACACCGGGGAGCTGTTTTTT	CASSPTSVNTGELFF
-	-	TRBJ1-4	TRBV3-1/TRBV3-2	TGTGCCAGCAGCCCAGGACAGCACGGCGGGGAAAAACTGTTTTTT	CASSPGQHGGEKLFF
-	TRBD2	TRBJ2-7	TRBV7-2	TGTGCCAGCAGCTTAGAAGGACTAGCGGTGCACGAGCAGTACTTC	CASSLEGLAVHEQYF
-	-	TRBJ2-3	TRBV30	TGTGCCTGGAGTGTATGGCAAATCGGGGGTACGCAGTATTTT	CAWSVWQIGGTQYF
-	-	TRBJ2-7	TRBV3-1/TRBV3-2	TGTGCCAGCAGCCAAGATCGGGGAGGAGGGCAGTACTTC	CASSQDRGGGQYF
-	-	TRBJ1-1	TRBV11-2	TGTGCCAGCAGCTTAACCGGGAACACTGAAGCTTTCTTT	CASSLTGNTEAFF
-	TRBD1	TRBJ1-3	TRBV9	TGTGCCAGCAGCGGGACAGGCGCCTCTGGAAACACCATATATTTT	CASSGTGASGNTIYF
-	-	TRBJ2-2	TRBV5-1	TGCGCCAGCAGCTTGTCGGCTAGTCCGAACACCGGGGAGCTGTTTTTT	CASSLSASPNTGELFF
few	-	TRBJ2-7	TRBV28	TGTGCCAGCAGTTTATCCCAGGGGAAGGGAGAGCAGTACTTC	CASSLSQGKGEQYF
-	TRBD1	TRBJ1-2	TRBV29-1	TGCAGCGTTGATCCCACAGGGGGCGGGAGCGGCTACACCTTC	CSVDPTGGGSGYTF
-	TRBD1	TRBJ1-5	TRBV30	TGTGCCTGGAGTGCCAACAGGGGTCAGCCCCAGCATTTT	CAWSANRGQPQHF
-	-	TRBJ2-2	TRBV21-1	TGTGCCAGCAGCAAAGGCGGACTAGCGGGAGGCCACACCGGGGAGCTGTTTTTT	CASSKGGLAGGHTGELFF
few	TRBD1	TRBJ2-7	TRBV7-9	TGTGCCAGCAGCTTAGCTGGGACAGGGGGCGAGCAGTACTTC	CASSLAGTGGEQYF
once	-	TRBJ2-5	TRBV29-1	TGCAGCGTTGACGAGACTCACCAGGAGACCCAGTACTTC	CSVDETHQETQYF
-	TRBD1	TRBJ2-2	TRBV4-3	TGCGCCAGCAGCCAAGACTGGGGACAGGGGTTTGCCGGGGAGCTGTTTTTT	CASSQDWGQGFAGELFF
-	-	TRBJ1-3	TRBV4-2	TGTGCCAGCAGCCAAGATCTAGCAAGCTCTGGAAACACCATATATTTT	CASSQDLASSGNTIYF
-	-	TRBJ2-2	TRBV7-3	TGTGCCAGCAGCTTATTTAGGAACACCGGGGAGCTGTTTTTT	CASSLFRNTGELFF
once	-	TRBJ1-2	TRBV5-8	TGTGCCAGCAGCTCCCTAACAGGGTACTATGGCTACACCTTC	CASSSLTGYYGYTF
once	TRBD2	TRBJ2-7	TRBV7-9	TGTGCCAGCAGCTTGTCTAGCGGCCCCTCCTACGAGCAGTACTTC	CASSLSSGPSYEQYF
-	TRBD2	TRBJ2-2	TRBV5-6	TGTGCCAGCAGCTTGGTTACTAGCGGAGGAAACACCGGGGAGCTGTTTTTT	CASSLVTSGGNTGELFF
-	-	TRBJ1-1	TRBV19	TGTGCCAGTAGTATAGCCCCGGGGGTGAACACTGAAGCTTTCTTT	CASSIAPGVNTEAFF
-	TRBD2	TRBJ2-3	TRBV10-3	TGTGCCATCAGCCCAAACCCTACTAGCGGGATCACAGATACGCAGTATTTT	CAISPNPTSGITDTQYF
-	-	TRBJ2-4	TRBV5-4	TGTGCCAGCAGCTTGAACAGGGCGAACATTCAGTACTTC	CASSLNRANIQYF
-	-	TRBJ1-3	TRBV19	TGTGCCAGTAGGACAGTTTCGACCTCTGGAAACACCATATATTTT	CASRTVSTSGNTIYF
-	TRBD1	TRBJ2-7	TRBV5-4	TGTGCCAGCAGCTCGGGACAGGGCGGAGGGGAGCAGTACTTC	CASSSGQGGGEQYF
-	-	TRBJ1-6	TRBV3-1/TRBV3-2	TGTGCCAGCAGCCAGAGAACCGCGATACCTCTCCACTTT	CASSQRTAIPLHF
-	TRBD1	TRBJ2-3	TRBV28	TGTGCCAGCAGTTCCAGGGACAGTTACACAGATACGCAGTATTTT	CASSSRDSYTDTQYF
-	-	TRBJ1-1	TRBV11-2	TGTGCCAGCAGCCCCTCCGGACAACCGAACACTGAAGCTTTCTTT	CASSPSGQPNTEAFF
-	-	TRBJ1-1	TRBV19	TGTGCCAGTAGTACCCAGCGGAACACTGAAGCTTTCTTT	CASSTQRNTEAFF
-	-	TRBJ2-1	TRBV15	TGTGCCACCAGCAGAGAACCAGGGGCCTACAATGAGCAGTTCTTC	CATSREPGAYNEQFF
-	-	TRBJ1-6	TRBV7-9	TGTGCCAGCAGCTTAGACAGGGTGAATTCACCCCTCCACTTT	CASSLDRVNSPLHF
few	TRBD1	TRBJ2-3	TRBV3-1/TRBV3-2	TGTGCCAGCAGCCTGACAGGGGCTACGCAGTATTTT	CASSLTGATQYF
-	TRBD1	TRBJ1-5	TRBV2	TGTGCCAGCACGGAGACAGGGGCCCAGCCCCAGCATTTT	CASTETGAQPQHF
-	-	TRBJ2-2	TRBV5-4	TGTGCCAGCAGCTTGCCCCATTCAGGGTCGAGCACCGGGGAGCTGTTTTTT	CASSLPHSGSSTGELFF
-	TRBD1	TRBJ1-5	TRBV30	TGTGCCTGGAGCCGACGAGGGACAGGGCCTCAGCCCCAGCATTTT	CAWSRRGTGPQPQHF
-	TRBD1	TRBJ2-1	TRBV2	TGTGCCAGCAAAGTTGACAGGGGGTCCTACAATGAGCAGTTCTTC	CASKVDRGSYNEQFF
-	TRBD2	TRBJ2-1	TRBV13	TGTGCCAGCAGCCCCGGACTAGCGGGCCTGTACAATGAGCAGTTCTTC	CASSPGLAGLYNEQFF
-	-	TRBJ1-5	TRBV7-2	TGTGCCAGCAGCTTAGACGCAACCCACTATAGCAATCAGCCCCAGCATTTT	CASSLDATHYSNQPQHF